This TCR beta chain was captured in a study of blood T cell repertoires in COVID-19. For the study at large: PBMCs, B-cell-depleted T cells, or T cells provided the cDNA or gDNA that made up the material.

Generated by immunoSEQ multiplex PCR, the TCRdb table keeps only in-frame clones and is missing some. The profile shows some 370,000 clones, around 87% of them singletons. Points on this clone: Different DNA sequences within this sample yield the same CDR3.

There are 16 residues in the CDR3. Trimming removed 0 bases at V and 0 bases at J, with 11 bases between. The V gene's germline CDR1 is SGDLS and CDR2 YYNGEE. The chain has TRBV9 and TRBJ2-3; D is unresolved. The receptor was derived from a woman in her twenties or thirties with COVID-19, enrolled during active disease. The sequencing sample was made of peripheral blood. CDR3 residues: CASSVGRGASTDTQYF. CDR3 coding DNA: TGTGCCAGCAGCGTAGGTCGCGGAGCTAGCACAGATACGCAGTATTTT.